This T cell receptor (beta chain) stems from a study of cytotoxic CD8 clonotypes in ibrutinib-treated CLL. Study-level background: Samples averaged roughly 260,000 productive templates and 90,000 to 95,000 productive rearrangements.

This clone was detected ten times or more. V shed 3 bases and J shed 5 bases, with 22 bases lying between them. The CDR3 runs 18 residues. Germline V gives CDR1 MDHEN, CDR2 SYDVKM. Sequenced by immunoSEQ multiplex PCR; TCRdb stores in-frame clones only, minus some. The sample lists about 85,000 clones, around 79% occurring once. The source material was PBMCs, sampled after 12 months of ibrutinib treatment. The chain combines TRBV28 with TRBJ1-4; tentative D call: TRBD1 (5 bases). The source of this sequence is a human donor with chronic lymphocytic leukemia. CDR3: CASSFYARRDVSNEKLFF. The CDR3 DNA reads as TGTGCCAGCAGTTTTTATGCTCGGCGGGACGTTTCCAATGAAAAACTGTTTTTT.